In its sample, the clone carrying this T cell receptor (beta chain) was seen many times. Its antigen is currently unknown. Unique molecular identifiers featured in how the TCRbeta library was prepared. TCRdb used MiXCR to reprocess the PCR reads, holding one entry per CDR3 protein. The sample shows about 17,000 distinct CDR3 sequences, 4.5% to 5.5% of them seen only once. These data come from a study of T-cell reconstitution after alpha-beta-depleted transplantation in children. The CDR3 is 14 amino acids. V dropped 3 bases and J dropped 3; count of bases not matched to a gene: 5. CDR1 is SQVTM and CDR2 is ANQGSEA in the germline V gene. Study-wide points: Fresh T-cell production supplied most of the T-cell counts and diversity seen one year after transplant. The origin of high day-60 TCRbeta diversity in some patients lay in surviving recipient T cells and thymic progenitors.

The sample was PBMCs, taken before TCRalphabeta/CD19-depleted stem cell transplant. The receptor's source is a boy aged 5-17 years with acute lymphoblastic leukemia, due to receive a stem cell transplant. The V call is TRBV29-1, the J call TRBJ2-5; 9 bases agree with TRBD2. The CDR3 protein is CSVEGASGEETQYF. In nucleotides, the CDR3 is TGCAGCGTTGAGGGGGCTAGCGGGGAAGAGACCCAGTACTTC.